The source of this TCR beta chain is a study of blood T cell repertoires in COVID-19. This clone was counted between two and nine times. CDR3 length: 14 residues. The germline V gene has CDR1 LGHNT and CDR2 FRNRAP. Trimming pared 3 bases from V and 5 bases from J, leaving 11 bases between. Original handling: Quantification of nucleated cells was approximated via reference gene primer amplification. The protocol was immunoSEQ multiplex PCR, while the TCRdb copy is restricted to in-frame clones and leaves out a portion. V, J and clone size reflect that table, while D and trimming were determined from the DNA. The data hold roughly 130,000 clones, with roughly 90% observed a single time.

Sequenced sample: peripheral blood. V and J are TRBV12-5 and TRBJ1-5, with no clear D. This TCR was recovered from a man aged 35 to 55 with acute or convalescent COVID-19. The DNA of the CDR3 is TGTGCTAGTGGTTTTGGAGGATTTTATCAGCCCCAGCATTTT. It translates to CASGFGGFYQPQHF.